The 31 T cell receptor beta chains reported below all come from one sample, sequenced in a study of human T cells and chemical hapten exposure. From whole blood left unfractionated, total RNA was extracted. Each CDR3 protein gets one entry after TCRdb re-called the 5' RACE reads with MiXCR. This sample has roughly 110,000 distinct CDR3 sequences, with approximately 20% found just once. The receptors stem from a human donor in good health.

As regards this clonotype: A read error may account for a junction end that differs from germline. The chain combines TRBV7-6 with TRBJ2-1; 10 nucleotides line up with TRBD2. Germline values: CDR1 SGHVS, CDR2 FNYEAQ. The CDR3 is 22 residues long. For the CDR3, the DNA is TGTGTCAGCAGGGTTCACAGCCATGATCCTCCAGCGGGAGGGAGCTCCTACAATGAGCAGTTCTTC. Translation gives CVSRVHSHDPPAGGSSYNEQFF.

This clonotype was seen more than once but under ten times. V and J are TRBV21-1 and TRBJ1-5. TRBV21-1 counts as a pseudogene. The CDR3 covers 14 residues. CDR3 in amino acids: CASSKAGVGQPQHF. Here the CDR3 DNA reads TGTGCCAGCAGCAAAGCTGGGGTGGGTCAGCCCCAGCATTTT.

This clonotype was recorded a few times. The chain carries TRBV28 and TRBJ2-1, with 8 bases identical to TRBD2. This CDR3 has 13 amino acids. CDR1 is MDHEN, CDR2 SYDVKM, per germline. J lost 8 bases, V lost 5 bases, and 5 bases had no gene match. The CDR3 spells CASSPRTSYEQFF. CDR3 bases: TGTGCCAGCAGTCCCCGGACTAGCTATGAGCAGTTCTTC.

This clonotype was detected only a few times. The chain is built from TRBV2 and TRBJ2-3, with unresolved D. Germline V gene lookup returns CDR1 SNHLY and CDR2 FYNNEI. CDR3 length: 14 amino acids. V dropped 7 bases and J dropped 4 bases, with 15 bases sitting between them. CDR3 region: CASTFSTPADTQYF. In DNA form, the CDR3 reads TGTGCCAGCACCTTCTCAACCCCGGCAGATACGCAGTATTTT.

The CDR3 sequence: CAISYRPSGASGNTIYF. The CDR3 DNA sequence: TGTGCCATCAGTTACCGCCCCTCCGGGGCCTCTGGAAACACCATATATTTT. The J gene is TRBJ1-3, the V gene TRBV10-3; D is perhaps TRBD1 (5 bases). The CDR3 consists of 17 residues. The V end lost 5 bases, the J end lost 0 bases, and 17 bases lay between the germline ends. Germline V gene sequence: CDR1 ENHRY, CDR2 SYGVKD.

This clonotype appeared a few times. The rearrangement links TRBV19 to TRBJ1-4; the D gene is possibly TRBD1 (5 bases). From germline, CDR1 is LNHDA and CDR2 SQIVND (reference sequence). The V and J ends lost 5 bases and 10 bases respectively, with 23 bases between them. The CDR3 has 16 residues. The CDR3 nucleotides are TGTGCCAGTAGTCCCGGAGACGAACCACTCCAGGGAAAACTGTTTTTT. Residues: CASSPGDEPLQGKLFF.

V gene TRBV5-1 combines with J gene TRBJ2-4, with D possibly matching TRBD1 (6 bases). CDR1 is SGHRS and CDR2 is YFSETQ in the germline V gene. This CDR3 spans 13 amino acids. V lost 3 bases, J lost 8 bases, and 12 bases lay in between. CDR3 sequence: CASSSGDNYIQYF. As DNA, the CDR3 is TGCGCCAGCAGCTCCGGGGACAATTACATTCAGTACTTC.

Only a few counts were recorded for this clonotype. V is TRBV5-1 and J is TRBJ2-7, with D perhaps TRBD2 (5 bases). Germline values: CDR1 SGHRS, CDR2 YFSETQ. The CDR3 contains 13 residues. V lost 4 bases, J lost 3 bases, and 11 bases lay in between. The CDR3 loop is CASSPREGYEQYF. Written as DNA, the CDR3 is TGCGCCAGCAGCCCTCGTGAGGGCTACGAGCAGTACTTC.

V and J are TRBV29-1 and TRBJ1-5; TRBD1 matches 8 bases. This CDR3 is 17 amino acids long. In germline, CDR1 is SQVTM, CDR2 ANQGSEA. This CDR3 reads CTATGAGGRYSNQPQHF. The CDR3 DNA is TGCACCGCTACCGGGGCAGGGGGCCGCTATAGCAATCAGCCCCAGCATTTT.

Only one count was recorded for this clonotype. This chain links TRBV7-8 with TRBJ2-2; unclear D gene. V was pared by 4 bases and J by 4 bases, with 7 bases between. The CDR3 has 13 amino acids. Germline V gene lookup returns CDR1 SGHVS and CDR2 FQNEAQ. Written as DNA, the CDR3 is TGTGCCAGCAGCTGCCGGCTCACCGGGGAGCTGTTTTTT. Its translation is CASSCRLTGELFF.

This clonotype has a handful of counts. The chain couples TRBV5-6 to TRBJ1-1; 9 bases align to TRBD1. CDR3 length equals 17 residues. Germline CDR1 reads SGHDT; CDR2 reads YYEEEE. Trimming cost V 0 bases and J 5 bases; bases outside gene matches: 11. The DNA for the CDR3 is TGTGCCAGCAGCTTGGTCCGGGACAGGGTAAAGGAGACTGAAGCTTTCTTT. Translating it yields CASSLVRDRVKETEAFF.

The chain carries TRBV29-1 and TRBJ1-2; D unresolved. Per the germline V gene, CDR1 is SQVTM and CDR2 is ANQGSEA. This CDR3 has 13 residues. V was cut by 2 bases and J by 8 bases, with 15 bases left in between. The CDR3: CSVEHFAGEGYTF. CDR3 sequence (DNA): TGCAGCGTTGAACACTTCGCCGGGGAGGGCTACACCTTC.

This clonotype was seen a handful of times. CDR3 in amino acids: CASSLGSNEQFF. The DNA for the CDR3 is TGTGCCAGCAGTTTGGGTTCCAATGAGCAGTTCTTC. V usage is TRBV12-3 or TRBV12-4 and J usage is TRBJ2-1; D uncertain. CDR3 size: 12 residues. Trimming removed 3 bases at V and 6 bases at J, with 6 bases between.

This clonotype has a handful of counts. The chain has TRBV29-1 and TRBJ1-2, with a weak D call TRBD1 (6 bases). The length of the CDR3 is 12 residues. Trimming stripped 7 bases from V and 12 bases from J, with 21 bases between. The germline V gene has CDR1 SQVTM and CDR2 ANQGSEA. DNA for the CDR3: TGCAGCGCCGCAACCCCCGAGGGGGGCGACACCTTC. Amino acid sequence: CSAATPEGGDTF.

This chain uses TRBV5-1 with TRBJ1-5; 7 nucleotides align to TRBD1. J lost 6 bases, V lost 2 bases, and 5 bases had no gene match. Germline V gene sequence: CDR1 SGHRS, CDR2 YFSETQ. The CDR3 sequence is 14 residues long. The CDR3 DNA reads TGCGCCAGCAGCTTAACAGGGGTGGGTCAGCCCCAGCATTTT. It specifies CASSLTGVGQPQHF.

The V gene is TRBV29-1, the J gene TRBJ2-7; 8 bases line up with TRBD1. The CDR3 contains 12 residues. Germline V lookup: CDR1 SQVTM, CDR2 ANQGSEA. The J segment lost 4 bases and the V segment lost 4 bases, leaving 3 bases of the junction unmatched. The CDR3 bases are TGCAGCGTTGGGGGGACAGGTTACGAGCAGTACTTC. Its translation: CSVGGTGYEQYF.

The chain recombines TRBV29-1 with TRBJ1-1; D remains unclear. The CDR3 is 8 amino acids. The V gene's germline CDR1 is SQVTM and CDR2 ANQGSEA. The DNA of the CDR3 is TGCAGGAGCACTGAAGCTTTCTTT. This sequence encodes CRSTEAFF.

This clonotype was seen more than once but under ten times. The J gene is TRBJ1-6, the V gene TRBV30; 9 positions agree with TRBD1. Germline V gene lookup returns CDR1 GTSNPN and CDR2 SVGIG (reference sequence). This CDR3 spans 17 amino acids. V lost 0 bases to trimming and J lost 4 bases; unmatched junction nucleotides: 7. The CDR3 loop reads CAWSVRRDRVYNSPLHF. The CDR3 DNA sequence: TGTGCCTGGAGTGTAAGGAGGGACAGGGTTTATAATTCACCCCTCCACTTT.

This clonotype was found a few times. The V call is TRBV11-2, the J call TRBJ1-4; 7 positions match TRBD1. This CDR3 contains 15 residues. Germline V gene lookup returns CDR1 SGHAT and CDR2 FQNNGV. V was clipped by 5 bases and J by 5 bases; unmatched bases: 8. In DNA form, the CDR3 reads TGTGCCAGCAGCGTAATCACAGGGGTGAATGAAAAACTGTTTTTT. Protein sequence: CASSVITGVNEKLFF.

This clonotype was seen many times. The chain links TRBV6-4 to TRBJ2-3; possible D gene TRBD2, 6 bases. The germline V gene has CDR1 MRHNA and CDR2 SNTAGT. V dropped 3 bases and J dropped 2 bases, with 12 bases sitting between them. The CDR3 runs 15 residues. The CDR3 sequence is CASSDGGRHTDTQYF. The CDR3 region has the DNA TGTGCCAGCAGTGATGGGGGGAGACACACAGATACGCAGTATTTT.

The chain carries TRBV7-9 and TRBJ1-1, with TRBD1 matching over 9 bases. This CDR3 is 16 amino acids long. V gave up 4 bases and J gave up 4 bases; unmatched junction bases: 10. The germline V gene encodes CDR1 SEHNR and CDR2 FQNEAQ (reference sequence). CDR3 coding DNA: TGTGCCAGCAGCTCGGCAAGACAGGGGGGAAGCACTGAAGCTTTCTTT. This sequence encodes CASSSARQGGSTEAFF.

This clonotype was seen a handful of times. The V and J genes are TRBV9 and TRBJ2-7; a weak D match, TRBD1 (5 bases). The CDR3 totals 13 residues. Trimming stripped 4 bases from V and 2 bases from J, with 10 bases between. Germline V CDR1 and CDR2: SGDLS, YYNGEE. CDR3 sequence reads: CASSPSGPYEQYF. In DNA, the CDR3 is TGTGCCAGCAGCCCTTCAGGGCCCTACGAGCAGTACTTC.

This clonotype was counted once. This chain uses TRBV2 with TRBJ1-4; no clear D gene. Germline values: CDR1 SNHLY, CDR2 FYNNEI. This CDR3 spans 16 amino acids. V was shortened by 7 bases and J by 2 bases, with 17 bases between the two germline ends. The CDR3: CASKIDPMGTNEKLFF. In DNA, the CDR3 is TGTGCCAGCAAGATAGACCCCATGGGCACTAATGAAAAACTGTTTTTT. The full variable domain, its missing parts supplied by reference TRBV2 and TRBJ1-4, is EPEVTQTPSHQVTQMGQEVILRCVPISNHLYFYWYRQILGQKVEFLVSFYNNEISEKSEIFDDQFSVERPDGSNFTLKIRSTKLEDSAMYFCASKIDPMGTNEKLFFGSGTQLSVL.

The V and J genes are TRBV19 and TRBJ1-2, with TRBD1 as a possible D gene (5 bases). Germline loops: CDR1 LNHDA, CDR2 SQIVND (reference sequence). The CDR3 totals 14 residues. V lost 4 bases and J lost 4, with 13 bases in between. CDR3 residues: CASSTLGVTYGYTF. CDR3 DNA sequence: TGTGCCAGTAGTACCTTAGGGGTTACCTATGGCTACACCTTC.

A few counts support this clonotype. The gene calls are TRBV20-1 and TRBJ2-3; 9 bases are a match to TRBD2. The CDR3 consists of 14 residues. Germline CDR1 reads DFQATT; CDR2 reads SNEGSKA (reference sequence). V lost 4 bases to trimming and J lost 0 bases; unmatched junction nucleotides: 2. CDR3 sequence reads: CSANLAGSTDTQYF. CDR3 sequence (DNA): TGCAGTGCTAACCTAGCGGGAAGCACAGATACGCAGTATTTT.

This clonotype was seen a handful of times. The V gene is TRBV6-6, the J gene TRBJ1-5; D may be TRBD1 (6 bases). This CDR3 is built from 15 residues. Per germline, CDR1 MNHNY and CDR2 SVGAGI (reference sequence). Trimming left V 0 bases short and J 4 bases short, with 10 bases between. CDR3 sequence: CASSYSDSPNQPQHF. The CDR3 DNA reads TGTGCCAGCAGTTACTCGGACAGTCCGAATCAGCCCCAGCATTTT.

V is TRBV5-1 and J is TRBJ2-3; 9 nucleotides match TRBD1. The CDR3 has 15 residues. CDR1 is SGHRS, CDR2 YFSETQ, per germline. V was pared by 2 bases and J by 2 bases, with 3 bases of the junction left unmatched. The chain's CDR3 is CASSLQGANTDTQYF. DNA of the CDR3: TGCGCCAGCAGCTTACAGGGGGCTAACACAGATACGCAGTATTTT.

This chain uses TRBV3-1 with TRBJ2-1; 10 bases match TRBD2. The V gene's germline CDR1 is LGHDT and CDR2 YNNKEL (reference sequence). This CDR3 is 16 amino acids long. The junction had 5 bases not matched to a gene; V was cut back by 1 base and J by 5 bases. CDR3 in DNA: TGTGCCAGCAGCCAAGGGACTAGCGGTATCAACAATGAGCAGTTCTTC. It is translated as CASSQGTSGINNEQFF.

This chain connects TRBV5-4 to TRBJ1-6, with 9 nucleotides matching TRBD1. The CDR3 runs 15 residues. The germline gives CDR1 SGHNT, CDR2 YYREEE (reference sequence). J was trimmed by 10 bases and V by 6 bases; bases with no gene match: 11. The CDR3 sequence: CASTAAGTGKSPLHF. The CDR3 DNA sequence: TGTGCCAGCACCGCAGCCGGGACAGGGAAATCACCCCTCCACTTT.

This clonotype was counted only a few times. V is TRBV4-1 and J is TRBJ2-3; TRBD1 matches 12 bases. From germline, CDR1 is MGHRA and CDR2 YSYEKL. The CDR3 runs to 21 residues. V was pared by 4 bases and J by 3 bases, with 20 bases of the junction left unmatched. CDR3 protein: CASSLTTGTGGGRVGTDTQYF. CDR3 nucleotides: TGCGCCAGCAGCCTCACAACCGGGACAGGGGGCGGTAGGGTCGGGACAGATACGCAGTATTTT.

The genes are TRBV12-3 or TRBV12-4 and TRBJ1-2; weak D call: TRBD1 (5 bases). V lost 3 bases and J 6 bases, leaving 8 bases between the germline ends. The CDR3 covers 12 residues. CDR3 nucleotides: TGTGCCAGCAGTTTTGGAGGGGATGGCTACACCTTC. Translated, it gives CASSFGGDGYTF.